Listed here are 20 T cell receptor beta chains from one sample, sequenced in a study of CD8+ T cells in alopecia areata. After isolation, RNA underwent reverse transcription to generate cDNA as the sequencing template. Method: immunoSEQ multiplex PCR; TCRdb's copy keeps in-frame clones and lacks some. Among 130,000 to 150,000 clones listed, around 87% were seen once. Sequencing was performed on CD8+ T cells sorted from blood, taken at week 0. The source is a human donor with alopecia areata.

The chain couples TRBV6-1 to TRBJ1-2, with TRBD1 matching over 9 bases. Trimming took 1 base from V and 4 from J; bases not matched to a gene: 10. The CDR3 runs 17 residues. Germline loops: CDR1 MNHNS, CDR2 SASEGT. The CDR3 loop is CASSEGGRGQGIYGYTF. For the CDR3, the DNA is TGTGCCAGCAGTGAAGGGGGTCGGGGACAGGGTATCTATGGCTACACCTTC.

The V call is TRBV5-1, the J call TRBJ1-1; D call uncertain. The CDR3 runs to 13 residues. Germline V CDR1 and CDR2: SGHRS, YFSETQ. V was trimmed by 3 bases and J by 11 bases, leaving 17 bases between them. The CDR3 region is CASSSLVGAGAFF. The CDR3 coding sequence is TGCGCCAGCAGCTCTTTGGTGGGCGCTGGGGCTTTCTTT.

There are a few counts of this clone. Other DNA sequences of this sample code for an identical CDR3. The genes are TRBV4-1 and TRBJ2-7, with D possibly TRBD2 on 5 matching bases. The CDR3 length is 13 residues. Germline V lookup: CDR1 MGHRA, CDR2 YSYEKL. Trimming shortened V by 1 base and J by 3 bases, and 7 bases separated the two germline ends. CDR3 sequence (DNA): TGCGCCAGCAGCCAAGTAGGGAGCTACGAGCAGTACTTC. It yields the protein CASSQVGSYEQYF.

V is TRBV29-1 and J is TRBJ2-1; possible D gene TRBD2, 6 bases. Trimming shortened V by 4 bases and J by 3 bases, and 10 bases separated the two germline ends. CDR1 SQVTM and CDR2 ANQGSEA come from the germline V gene. This CDR3 contains 13 residues. The CDR3 DNA sequence: TGCAGCGTTGGGTCCGGGAGCTACAATGAGCAGTTCTTC. It specifies CSVGSGSYNEQFF.

The genes are TRBV4-1 and TRBJ2-7; 11 bases map to TRBD2. The V segment lost 5 bases and the J segment 4 bases; nucleotides outside the gene matches: 7. CDR1 is MGHRA and CDR2 is YSYEKL in the germline V gene. The CDR3 runs to 15 residues. The CDR3 nucleotides are TGCGCCAGCAGCTTACTAGCGGGAGTACTTTACGAGCAGTACTTC. This codes for CASSLLAGVLYEQYF.

The J gene is TRBJ2-2, the V gene TRBV5-1; possibly TRBD1 for D (6 bases). V lost 4 bases, J lost 7 bases, and 14 bases lay in between. The CDR3 spans 14 residues. Germline values: CDR1 SGHRS, CDR2 YFSETQ. The CDR3 DNA reads TGCGCCAGCAGCATTCTGGGGGCAGGCGGGGAGCTGTTTTTT. Amino acids: CASSILGAGGELFF.

The rearrangement joins TRBV29-1 to TRBJ2-3; perhaps TRBD2 as D (5 bases). Between the trimmed V and J ends, which lost 0 bases and 2 bases, there was a span of 15 bases. CDR1 is SQVTM, CDR2 ANQGSEA, per germline. This CDR3 has 16 residues. CDR3 residues: CSVEDPRELITDTQYF. In DNA, the CDR3 is TGCAGCGTTGAAGACCCCCGGGAATTGATCACAGATACGCAGTATTTT.

The chain is built from TRBV29-1 and TRBJ1-2, with 7 bases fitting TRBD1. From germline, CDR1 is SQVTM and CDR2 ANQGSEA. V lost 3 bases, J lost 7 bases, and 8 bases stayed unmatched. This CDR3 is built from 13 residues. CDR3 DNA: TGCAGCGTTGACGGGACAGTGGCGGCTGGCTACACCTTC. It translates to CSVDGTVAAGYTF.

DNA for the CDR3: TGTGCCAGCAGCCACCCAGAGAGTTACGAGCAGTACTTC. It encodes CASSHPESYEQYF. V usage is TRBV14 and J usage is TRBJ2-7; D gene ambiguous. The V end lost 3 bases, the J end lost 4 bases, and 10 bases lay between the germline ends. CDR3 length: 13 amino acids. Germline values: CDR1 SGHDN, CDR2 FVKESK.

This sequence joins TRBV5-1 and TRBJ1-5, with D perhaps TRBD1 (5 bases). This CDR3 is 16 amino acids long. CDR1 is SGHRS, CDR2 YFSETQ, per germline. The V and J ends lost 2 bases and 2 bases respectively, with 14 bases between them. The CDR3: CASSFDGAGGNQPQHF. CDR3 nucleotides: TGCGCCAGCAGCTTCGATGGGGCGGGTGGCAATCAGCCCCAGCATTTT.

In regard to this clone: This same CDR3 is encoded by further DNA sequences in the sample. CDR3 sequence: CASSLGNEQFF. CDR3 nucleotides: TGTGCCAGCAGCCTGGGCAATGAGCAGTTCTTC. The chain combines TRBV27 with TRBJ2-1, with unresolved D. The CDR3 totals 11 residues. The germline V gene encodes CDR1 MNHEY and CDR2 SMNVEV (reference sequence). V gave up 6 bases and J gave up 6 bases, with 6 bases separating them.

The chain combines TRBV10-2 with TRBJ2-2; D is uncertain. The V end lost 4 bases, the J end lost 5 bases, and 8 bases lay between the germline ends. The CDR3 is made up of 13 amino acids. CDR1 and CDR2 (germline): WSHSY, SAAADI. DNA for the CDR3: TGCGCCAGCAGTGCGGGCAGGACCGGGGAGCTGTTTTTT. Translation: CASSAGRTGELFF.

This chain links TRBV7-8 with TRBJ2-3, with unresolved D. V was cut by 3 bases and J by 2 bases, with 9 bases left in between. CDR1 is SGHVS and CDR2 is FQNEAQ in the germline V gene. The CDR3 is 14 residues long. The CDR3 coding sequence is TGTGCCAGCAGCTTTTTGCGGATCACAGATACGCAGTATTTT. Amino acids: CASSFLRITDTQYF.

The V gene is TRBV29-1, the J gene TRBJ2-7, with TRBD2 as a possible D gene (6 bases). Germline V gene data show CDR1 as SQVTM and CDR2 as ANQGSEA. The CDR3 is 14 amino acids. The V end lost 0 bases, the J end lost 3 bases, and 12 bases lay between the germline ends. CDR3 in DNA: TGCAGCGTTGAAGAGGCCGGGAGTGGCTACGAGCAGTACTTC. As protein: CSVEEAGSGYEQYF.

The chain employs TRBV7-9 and TRBJ2-5, with a weak D call TRBD1 (5 bases). The germline CDR1 and CDR2 sequences are SEHNR and FQNEAQ (reference sequence). With 1 base removed from V and 0 bases from J, the gap between germline ends came to 9 bases. The CDR3 consists of 15 residues. Here the CDR3 reads CASSLVWGHQETQYF. CDR3 in DNA: TGTGCCAGCAGCTTAGTTTGGGGCCACCAAGAGACCCAGTACTTC.

This chain uses TRBV7-9 with TRBJ1-2; D is possibly TRBD1 (6 bases). The V gene lost 1 base and the J gene lost 4 bases, with 16 bases spanning the gap. The germline CDR1 and CDR2 sequences are SEHNR and FQNEAQ (reference sequence). The CDR3 sequence is 16 residues long. The CDR3 DNA reads TGTGCCAGCAGCTTAGTAGCGGGGGCGCCCCCCTATGGCTACACCTTC. This sequence encodes CASSLVAGAPPYGYTF.

The chain joins TRBV9 to TRBJ2-3, with 10 bases matching TRBD2. The CDR3 length is 16 residues. V dropped 0 bases and J dropped 7; count of bases not matched to a gene: 8. Germline V gives CDR1 SGDLS, CDR2 YYNGEE. CDR3 sequence (DNA): TGTGCCAGCAGCGTAGAACTAGCGGGACCCCAGCATACGCAGTATTTT. Translated, it gives CASSVELAGPQHTQYF.

The rearrangement uses TRBV9 and TRBJ1-1, with a weak D call TRBD1 (5 bases). Trimming stripped 3 bases from V and 0 bases from J, with 15 bases between. Germline V gene lookup returns CDR1 SGDLS and CDR2 YYNGEE. The CDR3 runs to 16 residues. The DNA for the CDR3 is TGTGCCAGCAGCGCCACCTTGAGGGGAATGAACACTGAAGCTTTCTTT. It specifies CASSATLRGMNTEAFF.

The V gene is TRBV11-2, the J gene TRBJ1-3; no clear D. The V gene lost 4 bases and the J gene lost 6 bases, with 7 bases spanning the gap. This CDR3 is 12 amino acids long. Germline V CDR1 and CDR2: SGHAT, FQNNGV. The CDR3 coding sequence is TGTGCCAGCAGCTCTAGTATAAACACCATATATTTT. Translating gives CASSSSINTIYF.

The chain has TRBV7-6 and TRBJ2-7, with 9 bases lining up with TRBD1. Germline V CDR1 and CDR2: SGHVS, FNYEAQ. This CDR3 has 14 residues. V gave up 5 bases and J gave up 4 bases; unmatched junction bases: 6. DNA of the CDR3: TGTGCCAGCAGCCTCGGGACAGGGCCTTACGAGCAGTACTTC. This gives the protein CASSLGTGPYEQYF.